A selection of T cell receptor beta chains follows, all from one sample in a study of blood T cell repertoires in COVID-19. The table came from immunoSEQ multiplex PCR; TCRdb's copy has only in-frame clones and leaves some out. The sample lists around 97,000 clones, just under 85% occurring once. Specimen: peripheral blood. The receptors derive from a man aged 70 or older with acute or convalescent COVID-19. Both conserved end residues are part of each CDR3. The D gene is left open where the match is weak. Size values are once, few and many counts, or a class for expanded clones, and some rows have none.

TRBD2,-,TRBV4-1,TRBJ2-1,CASSQGWAGGPNEQFF,TGCGCCAGCAGCCAAGGATGGGCGGGGGGGCCAAATGAGCAGTTCTTC
-,few,TRBV6-5,TRBJ2-1,CASSFRQVEYNEQFF,TGTGCCAGCAGCTTCAGACAGGTTGAGTACAATGAGCAGTTCTTC
TRBD1,-,TRBV7-6,TRBJ2-6,CASSPIDRVGANVLTF,TGTGCCAGCAGCCCTATCGACAGGGTTGGGGCCAACGTCCTGACTTTC
TRBD1,-,TRBV5-5,TRBJ1-2,CASSLAVQGNGYTF,TGTGCCAGCAGCTTGGCCGTACAGGGGAACGGCTACACCTTC
TRBD1,-,TRBV5-1,TRBJ2-1,CASSLGAGTGGNEQFF,TGCGCCAGCAGCTTGGGGGCGGGGACAGGCGGGAATGAGCAGTTCTTC
TRBD2,once,TRBV10-1,TRBJ2-3,CASSKGTSGRGTDTQYF,TGCGCCAGCAGTAAAGGGACTAGCGGTAGAGGCACAGATACGCAGTATTTT
-,-,TRBV30,TRBJ1-5,CAWSSGNQPQHF,TGTGCCTGGAGCTCAGGGAATCAGCCCCAGCATTTT
TRBD1,-,TRBV6-5,TRBJ1-1,CASRLGQDTEAFF,TGTGCCAGCAGGCTTGGACAGGACACTGAAGCTTTCTTT
-,-,TRBV6-1,TRBJ1-2,CASSEAIVPNYGYTF,TGTGCCAGCAGTGAAGCGATAGTGCCTAACTATGGCTACACCTTC
-,-,TRBV5-1,TRBJ1-4,CASSPDTEKLFF,TGCGCCAGCAGTCCGGACACTGAAAAACTGTTTTTT
TRBD1,few,TRBV7-2,TRBJ1-1,CASRPGTGEWAEAFF,TGTGCCAGCCGTCCCGGGACAGGGGAATGGGCTGAAGCTTTCTTT
TRBD1,-,TRBV29-1,TRBJ2-1,CSAGVDRGGNEQFF,TGCAGCGCCGGAGTGGACAGGGGAGGCAATGAGCAGTTCTTC
TRBD2,-,TRBV11-3,TRBJ2-1,CASSPGTSGRAAEQFF,TGTGCCAGCAGCCCCGGGACTAGCGGGAGGGCCGCGGAGCAGTTCTTC
-,-,TRBV2,TRBJ2-5,CASKQWDSLGETQYF,TGTGCCAGCAAGCAATGGGACTCCCTTGGGGAGACCCAGTACTTC
TRBD1,-,TRBV18,TRBJ1-2,CASSPMLGQGYYGYTF,TGTGCCAGCTCACCCATGTTGGGACAGGGGTACTATGGCTACACCTTC
TRBD1,-,TRBV19,TRBJ2-7,CATNSGTEKPYEQYF,TGTGCCACAAACTCCGGGACAGAGAAACCCTACGAGCAGTACTTC
TRBD1,-,TRBV7-6,TRBJ2-3,CASSQAAGGLGTDTQYF,TGTGCCAGCAGCCAGGCGGCAGGGGGCTTAGGGACAGATACGCAGTATTTT
-,-,TRBV18,TRBJ2-7,CASSPERIQGEYF,TGTGCCAGCTCACCGGAACGAATCCAAGGGGAGTACTTC
TRBD1,-,TRBV7-3,TRBJ1-2,CASSPIPGTGGAEQGYTF,TGTGCCAGCAGCCCAATCCCCGGGACAGGGGGCGCGGAGCAAGGCTACACCTTC
-,-,TRBV4-2,TRBJ2-1,CASSQLPWKGVSSYNEQFF,TGTGCCAGCAGCCAGCTACCCTGGAAGGGGGTAAGCTCCTACAATGAGCAGTTCTTC
TRBD1,-,TRBV2,TRBJ1-4,CASRGQGFEKLFF,TGTGCCAGCAGGGGACAGGGATTTGAAAAACTGTTTTTT
-,-,TRBV19,TRBJ1-4,CASSMVGGVEKLFF,TGTGCCAGTAGTATGGTAGGCGGCGTTGAAAAACTGTTTTTT
TRBD1,once,TRBV7-9,TRBJ1-6,CASSSQGVDNSPLHF,TGTGCCAGCAGTTCTCAGGGGGTAGATAATTCACCCCTCCACTTT
TRBD2,few,TRBV11-2,TRBJ2-5,CASSLLGAGGETQYF,TGTGCCAGCAGCTTATTGGGAGCGGGAGGGGAGACCCAGTACTTC
-,-,TRBV7-8,TRBJ1-1,CASSAPGVMNTEAFF,TGTGCCAGCAGCGCCCCAGGGGTGATGAACACTGAAGCTTTCTTT
TRBD1,-,TRBV5-5,TRBJ1-3,CTSSTGDPGNTIYF,TGTACCAGCAGTACAGGGGATCCTGGAAACACCATATATTTT
TRBD2,-,TRBV14,TRBJ2-1,CASSRDYAYNEQFF,TGTGCCAGCAGCCGGGACTACGCCTACAATGAGCAGTTCTTC
-,-,TRBV27,TRBJ1-6,CASRQGYYNSPLHF,TGTGCCAGCAGACAGGGCTACTATAATTCACCCCTCCACTTT
-,few,TRBV27,TRBJ1-5,CASRHPGSPQPQHF,TGTGCCAGCAGACATCCAGGGTCGCCTCAGCCCCAGCATTTT
-,-,TRBV27,TRBJ2-7,CASSLNGPYEQYF,TGTGCCAGCAGTTTAAACGGTCCCTACGAGCAGTACTTC
TRBD1,-,TRBV30,TRBJ1-1,CAWRSRGTNTEAFF,TGTGCCTGGAGATCCAGGGGGACGAACACTGAAGCTTTCTTT
-,-,TRBV5-1,TRBJ2-3,CASSFTVGTDTQYF,TGCGCCAGCAGCTTCACGGTAGGCACAGATACGCAGTATTTT
TRBD2,-,TRBV6-2/TRBV6-3,TRBJ2-1,CASSYLWEHWIGAGGGNEQFF,TGTGCCAGCAGTTACCTTTGGGAACACTGGATTGGAGCGGGGGGCGGCAATGAGCAGTTCTTC
TRBD2,-,TRBV2,TRBJ2-1,CASSPGRGRSSYNEQFF,TGTGCCAGCAGTCCCGGGAGGGGCCGGAGCTCCTACAATGAGCAGTTCTTC
-,-,TRBV4-2,TRBJ1-2,CASSQAGEGGYGYTF,TGTGCCAGCAGCCAAGCTGGGGAGGGAGGCTATGGCTACACCTTC
TRBD2,-,TRBV5-1,TRBJ2-1,CASRGALAGAASGEQFF,TGCGCCAGCAGGGGGGCCCTAGCGGGGGCGGCTTCGGGTGAGCAGTTCTTC
-,-,TRBV28,TRBJ1-1,CASRTQGRSEAFF,TGTGCCAGCAGGACTCAGGGCAGGAGTGAAGCTTTCTTT
TRBD2,-,TRBV5-4,TRBJ2-5,CASSSAGGTYQETQYF,TGTGCCAGCAGCTCGGCCGGGGGGACGTACCAAGAGACCCAGTACTTC
-,-,TRBV5-4,TRBJ2-5,CASSLAGRGWETQYF,TGTGCCAGCAGCTTGGCCGGAAGGGGATGGGAGACCCAGTACTTC
TRBD2,-,TRBV2,TRBJ2-2,CASRSQRGLAGELFF,TGTGCCAGCAGGTCCCAGCGGGGGCTGGCCGGGGAGCTGTTTTTT
TRBD1,-,TRBV19,TRBJ1-5,CASSILYSRGDQPQHF,TGTGCCAGTAGTATCCTTTACTCCAGGGGGGATCAGCCCCAGCATTTT
-,-,TRBV5-1,TRBJ1-1,CASSLGNLNTEAFF,TGCGCCAGCAGCCTCGGGAATCTGAACACTGAAGCTTTCTTT
-,-,TRBV28,TRBJ2-7,CASSLGGFYEQYF,TGTGCCAGCAGTTTGGGAGGTTTCTACGAGCAGTACTTC
-,-,TRBV18,TRBJ1-2,CASSPGAETNYGYTF,TGTGCCAGCTCACCAGGGGCAGAAACTAACTATGGCTACACCTTC
TRBD1,few,TRBV7-8,TRBJ1-4,CASSSRQGLNEKLFF,TGTGCCAGCAGCTCACGACAGGGCCTTAATGAAAAACTGTTTTTT
-,-,TRBV6-2/TRBV6-3,TRBJ1-1,CASSQGLRRGEAFF,TGTGCCAGCAGCCAGGGACTTCGGCGGGGTGAAGCTTTCTTT
-,-,TRBV7-2,TRBJ1-5,CASSRDRNQPQHF,TGTGCCAGCAGTCGAGACAGGAATCAGCCCCAGCATTTT
-,-,TRBV6-5,TRBJ1-1,CASSYQPGGTTEAFF,TGTGCCAGCAGTTACCAGCCCGGGGGTACCACTGAAGCTTTCTTT